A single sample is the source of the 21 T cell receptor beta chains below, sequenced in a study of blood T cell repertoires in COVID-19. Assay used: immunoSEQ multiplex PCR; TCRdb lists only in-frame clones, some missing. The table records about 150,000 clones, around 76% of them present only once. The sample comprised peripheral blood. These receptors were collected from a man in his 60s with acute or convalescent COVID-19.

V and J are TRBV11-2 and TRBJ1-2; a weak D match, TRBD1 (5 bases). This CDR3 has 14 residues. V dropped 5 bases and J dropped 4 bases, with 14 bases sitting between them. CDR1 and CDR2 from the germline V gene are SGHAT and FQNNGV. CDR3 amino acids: CASSPIDRPYGYTF. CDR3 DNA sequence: TGTGCCAGCAGCCCCATCGACAGACCCTATGGCTACACCTTC.

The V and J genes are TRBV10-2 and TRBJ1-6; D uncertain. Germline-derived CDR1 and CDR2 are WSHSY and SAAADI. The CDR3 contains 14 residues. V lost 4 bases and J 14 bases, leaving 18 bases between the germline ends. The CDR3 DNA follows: TGCGCCAGCAGTGCTCAGGTGTCGACGGGGTCCCTCCACTTT. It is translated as CASSAQVSTGSLHF.

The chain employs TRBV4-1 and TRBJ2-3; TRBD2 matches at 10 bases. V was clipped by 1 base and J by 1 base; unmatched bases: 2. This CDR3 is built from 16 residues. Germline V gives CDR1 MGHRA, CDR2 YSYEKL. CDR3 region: CASSQAGTSGTDTQYF. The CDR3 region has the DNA TGCGCCAGCAGCCAAGCCGGGACTAGCGGCACAGATACGCAGTATTTT.

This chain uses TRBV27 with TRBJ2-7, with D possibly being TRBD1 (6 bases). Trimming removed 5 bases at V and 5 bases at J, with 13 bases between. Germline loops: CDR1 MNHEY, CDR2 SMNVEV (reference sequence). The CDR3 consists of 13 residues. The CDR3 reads CASSHTGSHEQYF. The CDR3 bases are TGTGCCAGCAGTCATACAGGGTCCCACGAGCAGTACTTC.

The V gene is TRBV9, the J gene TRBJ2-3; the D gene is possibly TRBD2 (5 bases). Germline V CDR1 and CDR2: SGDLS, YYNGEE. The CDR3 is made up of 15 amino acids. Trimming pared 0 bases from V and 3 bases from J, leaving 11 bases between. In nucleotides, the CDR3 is TGTGCCAGCAGCGTAGCTCGAGGGAGTACAGATACGCAGTATTTT. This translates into CASSVARGSTDTQYF.

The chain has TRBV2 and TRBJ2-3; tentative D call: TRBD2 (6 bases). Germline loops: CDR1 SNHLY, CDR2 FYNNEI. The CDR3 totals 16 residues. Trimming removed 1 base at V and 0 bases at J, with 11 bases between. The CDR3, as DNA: TGTGCCAGCAGTGAAGGGCAAGGGAGGAGCACAGATACGCAGTATTTT. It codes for CASSEGQGRSTDTQYF.

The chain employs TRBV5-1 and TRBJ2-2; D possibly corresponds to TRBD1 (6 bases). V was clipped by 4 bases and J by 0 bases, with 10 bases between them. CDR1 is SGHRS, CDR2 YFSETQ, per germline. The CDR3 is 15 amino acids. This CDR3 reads CASSLGTSNTGELFF. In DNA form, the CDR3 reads TGCGCCAGCAGCCTCGGGACATCGAACACCGGGGAGCTGTTTTTT.

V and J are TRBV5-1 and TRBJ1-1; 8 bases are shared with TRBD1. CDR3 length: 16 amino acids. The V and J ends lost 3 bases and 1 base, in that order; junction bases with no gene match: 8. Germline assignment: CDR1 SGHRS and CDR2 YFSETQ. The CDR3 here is CASSSDLGQGNTEAFF. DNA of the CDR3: TGCGCCAGCAGCTCAGATTTAGGACAGGGGAACACTGAAGCTTTCTTT.

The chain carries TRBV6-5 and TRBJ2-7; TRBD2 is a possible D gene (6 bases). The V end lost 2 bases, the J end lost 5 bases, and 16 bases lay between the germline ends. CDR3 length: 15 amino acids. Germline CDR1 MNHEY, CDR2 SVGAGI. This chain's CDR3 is CASSYASGERDEQYF. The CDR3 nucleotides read TGTGCCAGCAGTTACGCTTCGGGAGAACGGGACGAGCAGTACTTC.

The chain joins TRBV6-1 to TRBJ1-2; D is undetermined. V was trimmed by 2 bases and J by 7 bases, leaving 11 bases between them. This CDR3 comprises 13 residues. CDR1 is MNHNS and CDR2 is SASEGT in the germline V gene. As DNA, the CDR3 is TGTGCCAGCAGTGAACAGCGCCAAGGTGGCTACACCTTC. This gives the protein CASSEQRQGGYTF.

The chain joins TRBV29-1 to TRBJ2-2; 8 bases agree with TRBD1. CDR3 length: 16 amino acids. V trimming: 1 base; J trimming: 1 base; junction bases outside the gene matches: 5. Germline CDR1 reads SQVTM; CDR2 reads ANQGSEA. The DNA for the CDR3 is TGCAGCGTTGAAGGTTCCGGACAGGGGAACACCGGGGAGCTGTTTTTT. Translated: CSVEGSGQGNTGELFF.

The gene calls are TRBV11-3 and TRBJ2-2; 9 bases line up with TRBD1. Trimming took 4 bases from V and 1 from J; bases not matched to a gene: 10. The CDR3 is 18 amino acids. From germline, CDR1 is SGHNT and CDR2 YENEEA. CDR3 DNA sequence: TGTGCCAGCAGCTCCTTTTATAACAGGGGGCTGAACACCGGGGAGCTGTTTTTT. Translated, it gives CASSSFYNRGLNTGELFF. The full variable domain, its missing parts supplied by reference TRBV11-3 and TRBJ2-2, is EAGVVQSPRYKIIEKKQPVAFWCNPISGHNTLYWYLQNLGQGPELLIRYENEEAVDDSQLPKDRFSAERLKGVDSTLKIQPAELGDSAVYLCASSSFYNRGLNTGELFFGEGSRLTVL.

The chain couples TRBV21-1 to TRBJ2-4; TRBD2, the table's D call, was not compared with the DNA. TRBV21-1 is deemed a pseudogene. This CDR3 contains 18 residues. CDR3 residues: CASSSLGTSGTAKNIQYF. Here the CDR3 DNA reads TGTGCCAGCAGCTCCCTTGGGACTAGCGGGACTGCCAAAAACATTCAGTACTTC.

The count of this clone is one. CDR3 in amino acids: CASSEFVAKPDTQYF. The CDR3 DNA is TGTGCCAGCAGTGAATTTGTTGCCAAGCCGGATACGCAGTATTTT. The chain recombines TRBV25-1 with TRBJ2-3, with D hard to call. V lost 1 base and J lost 6, with 14 bases in between. This CDR3 is built from 15 residues. Germline CDR1 MGHDK, CDR2 SYGVNS.

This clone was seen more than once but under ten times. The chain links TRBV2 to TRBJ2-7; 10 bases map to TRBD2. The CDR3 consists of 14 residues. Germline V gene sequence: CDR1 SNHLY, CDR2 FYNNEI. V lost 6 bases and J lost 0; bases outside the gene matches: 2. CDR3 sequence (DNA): TGTGCCAGCAGACTAGCGGGATTCTCCTACGAGCAGTACTTC. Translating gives CASRLAGFSYEQYF.

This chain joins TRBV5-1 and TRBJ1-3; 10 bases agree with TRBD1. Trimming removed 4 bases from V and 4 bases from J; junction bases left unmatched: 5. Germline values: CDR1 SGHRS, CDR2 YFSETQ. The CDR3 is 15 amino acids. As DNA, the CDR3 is TGCGCCAGCAGCGGCGGACAGGGGGTCGGAAACACCATATATTTT. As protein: CASSGGQGVGNTIYF. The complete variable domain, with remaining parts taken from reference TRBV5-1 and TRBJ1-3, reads KAGVTQTPRYLIKTRGQQVTLSCSPISGHRSVSWYQQTPGQGLQFLFEYFSETQRNKGNFPGRFSGRQFSNSRSEMNVSTLELGDSALYLCASSGGQGVGNTIYFGEGSWLTVV.

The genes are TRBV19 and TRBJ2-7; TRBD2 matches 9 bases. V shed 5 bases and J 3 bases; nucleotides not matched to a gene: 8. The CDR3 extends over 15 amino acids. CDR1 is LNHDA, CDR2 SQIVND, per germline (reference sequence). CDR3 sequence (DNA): TGTGCCAGTAGTCGTCTGTCTAGCGGGATCTACGAGCAGTACTTC. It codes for CASSRLSSGIYEQYF.

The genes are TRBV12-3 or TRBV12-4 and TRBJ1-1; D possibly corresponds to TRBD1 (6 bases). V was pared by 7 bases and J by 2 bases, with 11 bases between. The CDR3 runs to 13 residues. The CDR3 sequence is CASTRQDNTEAFF. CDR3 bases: TGTGCCAGCACAAGACAGGATAACACTGAAGCTTTCTTT.

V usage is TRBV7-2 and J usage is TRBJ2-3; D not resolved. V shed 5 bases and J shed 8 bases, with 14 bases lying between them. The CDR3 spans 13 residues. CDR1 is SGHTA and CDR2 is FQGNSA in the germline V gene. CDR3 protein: CASSPVFAGTQYF. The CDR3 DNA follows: TGTGCCAGCAGCCCGGTTTTCGCCGGTACGCAGTATTTT. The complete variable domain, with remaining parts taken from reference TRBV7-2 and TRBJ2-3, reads GAGVSQSPSNKVTEKGKDVELRCDPISGHTALYWYRQSLGQGLEFLIYFQGNSAPDKSGLPSDRFSAERTGGSVSTLTIQRTQQEDSAVYLCASSPVFAGTQYFGPGTRLTVL.

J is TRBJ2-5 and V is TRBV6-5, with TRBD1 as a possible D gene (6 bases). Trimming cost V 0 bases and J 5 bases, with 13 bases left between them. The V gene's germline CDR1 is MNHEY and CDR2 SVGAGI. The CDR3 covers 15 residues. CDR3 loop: CASSYSSSRGETQYF. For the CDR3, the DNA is TGTGCCAGCAGTTACTCGAGTTCCAGGGGTGAGACCCAGTACTTC.

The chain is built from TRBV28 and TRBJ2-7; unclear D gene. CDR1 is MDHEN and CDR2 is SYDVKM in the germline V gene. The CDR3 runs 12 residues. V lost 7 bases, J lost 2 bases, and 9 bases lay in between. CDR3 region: CASTRSTYEQYF. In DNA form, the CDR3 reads TGTGCCAGCACCAGGTCAACCTACGAGCAGTACTTC.